Given below is one TCR beta chain in context. Its specific antigen is unknown. Base quality data are lacking; no much larger clone is found one base away. This record comes from a study of T-cell reconstitution after alpha-beta-depleted transplantation in children (TCRdb year 2016). A note on the overall study: Using TCR repertoire profiling, the study followed T-cell immune reconstitution in a quantitative way in children after TCRalphabeta/CD19-depleted allogeneic hematopoietic cell transplantation.

Here is what the overall study found, with its caveats: Apparently early alphabetaT-cell count recovery about two months after transplant reportedly relied on only several hundred rapidly expanded clones derived from non-depleted graft cells. In some patients, the high TCRbeta diversity seen at day 60 was put down to recipient T cells and intrathymic progenitors that had survived conditioning. Over subsequent months, a decline in hyperexpanded clone frequencies was noted, and after one year, T-cell counts and TCRbeta diversity were mostly ascribed to newly produced T cells.

Libraries were constructed by PCR. TCRdb records Illumina HiSeq 2500 as the sequencer. To normalize quantification of the TCRbeta repertoire, the TCR libraries were built with molecular barcoding that relied on unique molecular identifiers. Clones were called with MiXCR by TCRdb after fastp trimmed the public reads at Q25, and only in-frame beta chains were retained. Under each unique CDR3 protein, matching rows form one entry showing the most common genes and DNA. In this sample the table shows 450,000 to 600,000 distinct CDR3 sequences, 10% to 15% of which occur a single time. About 2% of the sample is in the top ten clones. The CDR3, from cysteine to phenylalanine, totals 14 residues. Only the CDR3 region is kept as DNA, spanning 42 bases read in frame from base 1. Trimming removed 3 bases from V and 3 bases from J, leaving 11 bases between the germline ends. The germline V gene (reference sequence) supplies CDR1 DFQATT and CDR2 SNEGSKA.

The sample's treatment or condition label, decoded: allogeneic hematopoietic cell transplantation with graft depleted of TCRalphabeta T cells and CD19 B cells. The transplant recipients were children given TCRalphabeta/CD19-depleted allogeneic hematopoietic cell grafts. The clonotype comes from a male patient younger than 18 who had a stem cell transplant for acute myeloid leukemia, so the T cells may come from the graft donor. The chain is made from TRBV20-1 and TRBJ2-2; TRBD1 could be the D gene, as 6 bases match. The sequencing here drew on PBMCs, mostly from graft donor cells, taken 360 days after TCRalphabeta/CD19-depleted stem cell transplant. The CDR3 here reads CSARLTGYTGELFF. In nucleotide form, the sequence is TGCAGTGCTAGGTTGACAGGCTACACCGGGGAGCTGTTTTTT.